This T cell receptor beta chain was sequenced in a study of blood T cell repertoires in COVID-19. In the study overall: The study drew acute and convalescent COVID-19 samples from the United States, Italy and Spain.

Authors' processing steps: It was from reference gene primer amplification that nucleated cell counts were estimated. Clones were sequenced by immunoSEQ multiplex PCR, and TCRdb holds only the in-frame ones, with some missing. Clonal size and the V and J genes are those of that table, whereas D and trimming came from the DNA. The sample records about 210,000 clones, roughly 86% being singletons. V shed 5 bases, J shed 6 bases, and the junction held 10 bases outside the gene matches. Germline-derived CDR1 and CDR2 are SEHNR and FQNEAQ (reference sequence). The CDR3 is made up of 15 amino acids. The sequencing sample was made of PBMCs or T cells enriched from blood (not recorded which). The sequence came from a man in his forties with acute COVID-19. The rearrangement joins TRBV7-9 to TRBJ1-2, with 9 bases that match TRBD1. CDR3 nucleotide sequence: TGTGCCAGCAGCCCATGGGACAGGGAGTTAAATGGCTACACCTTC. Amino acids: CASSPWDRELNGYTF.